This T cell receptor beta chain was observed in a study of patients and donors after allogeneic stem cell transplantation. TCRdb analysed the RT-PCR reads with MiXCR anew, one entry per CDR3 protein. The data show more than 850,000 distinct CDR3 sequences, under 20% seen once. V was pared by 0 bases and J by 0 bases, with 12 bases between. Germline assignment: CDR1 DFQATT and CDR2 SNEGSKA (reference sequence). The CDR3 extends over 16 amino acids. This clonotype originated in a human donor who was either an allogeneic HSCT recipient or a stem cell or donor lymphocyte infusion donor (not recorded which). It is not recorded whose cells these are; they may come from a transplant donor. Sequencing was done on a sample of blood, either unsorted or a sorted T cell fraction (not recorded which). This sequence joins TRBV20-1 and TRBJ1-3; D remains unclear. The CDR3 here is CSARDLSASSGNTIYF. The CDR3 region has the DNA TGCAGTGCTAGAGATCTCTCCGCTAGCTCTGGAAACACCATATATTTT.